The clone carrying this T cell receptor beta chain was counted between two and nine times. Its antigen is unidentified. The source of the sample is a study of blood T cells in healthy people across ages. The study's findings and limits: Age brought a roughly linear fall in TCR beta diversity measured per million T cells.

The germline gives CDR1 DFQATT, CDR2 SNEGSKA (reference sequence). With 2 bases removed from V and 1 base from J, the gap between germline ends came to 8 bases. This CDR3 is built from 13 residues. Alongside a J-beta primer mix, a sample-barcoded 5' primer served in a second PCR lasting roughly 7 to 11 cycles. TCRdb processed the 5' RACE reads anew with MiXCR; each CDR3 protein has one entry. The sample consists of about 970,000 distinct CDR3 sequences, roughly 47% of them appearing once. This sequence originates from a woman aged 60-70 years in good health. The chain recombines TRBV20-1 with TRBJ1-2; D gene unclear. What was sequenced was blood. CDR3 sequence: CSARKHINYGYTF. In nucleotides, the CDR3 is TGCAGTGCTAGAAAACATATTAACTATGGCTACACCTTC.